This TCR beta chain was recovered during a study of glioma-infiltrating T cells after dendritic cell vaccination. This clone was seen a single time. No antigen is known for it. This sample's time point: after dendritic cell vaccination, including at tumor progression/relapse. Isocitrate dehydrogenase mutation was absent in all glioblastoma patients. TCRB CDR3 was amplified from 2 ug genomic DNA or less. The PCR used 60 V beta and 13 J beta primers. The data were produced by immunoSEQ multiplex PCR, yet TCRdb's version contains in-frame clones alone and is incomplete. The sample has approximately 62,000 clones, approximately 86% seen once. Study-wide findings and caveats: Few patients contributed both blood and tumor specimens.

The CDR3 is made up of 15 amino acids. Germline CDR1 reads SGHTA; CDR2 reads FQGNSA. J gave up 5 bases and V 5 bases, and 7 bases lay outside the gene matches. This sample comprised blood, obtained after dendritic cell vaccination. The sequence was collected from a human donor with glioblastoma. V gene TRBV7-2 combines with J gene TRBJ2-1, with 9 bases aligning to TRBD2. In nucleotides, the CDR3 is TGTGCCAGCAGCGTGCTAGCGGGGTCCCACAATGAGCAGTTCTTC. This sequence encodes CASSVLAGSHNEQFF.